This TCR beta chain came from a study of shared clonotypes between healthy human individuals. The CDR3 runs 12 residues. Trimming left V 0 bases short and J 10 bases short, with 9 bases between. Germline CDR1 and CDR2: MGHDK and SYGVNS. Naive-designated CD8 cells lacked CD45RO, were positively enriched for CCR7, and omitted terminally differentiated effector memory CD45RA+ cells. Data came from immunoSEQ multiplex PCR; TCRdb stores just in-frame clones and leaves some out. In the table there are millions of clones, about 93% of which are singletons. The sample taken for sequencing was naive CD8+ T cells from PBMCs. The clonotype was recovered from a man younger than 30 in good health. Some clones in this sample may be carry-over from other donors' samples. The chain recombines TRBV25-1 with TRBJ1-1, with unresolved D. The DNA for the CDR3 is TGTGCCAGCAGTGAATATGGGCCCGGAGCTTTCTTT. It encodes CASSEYGPGAFF.